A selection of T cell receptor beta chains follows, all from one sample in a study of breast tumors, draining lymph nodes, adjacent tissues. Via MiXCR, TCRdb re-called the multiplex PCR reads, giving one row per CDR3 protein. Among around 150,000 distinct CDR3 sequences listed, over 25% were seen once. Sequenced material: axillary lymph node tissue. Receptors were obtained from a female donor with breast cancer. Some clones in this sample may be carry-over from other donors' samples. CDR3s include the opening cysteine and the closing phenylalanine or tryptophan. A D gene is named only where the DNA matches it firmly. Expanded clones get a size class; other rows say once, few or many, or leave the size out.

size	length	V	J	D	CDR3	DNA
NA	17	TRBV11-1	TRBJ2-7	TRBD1	CASSLNFPGTGVYEQYF	TGTGCCAGCAGCTTGAACTTTCCCGGGACAGGGGTCTACGAGCAGTACTTC
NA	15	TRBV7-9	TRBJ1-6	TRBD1	CASSPGTGSGSPLHF	TGTGCCAGCAGCCCCGGGACAGGGAGCGGTTCACCCCTCCACTTT
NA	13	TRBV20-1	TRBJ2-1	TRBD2	CSPLAGGNGEQFF	TGCAGTCCGCTAGCGGGGGGGAATGGGGAGCAGTTCTTC
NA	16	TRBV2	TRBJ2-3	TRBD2	CASSTTGTSGTSTQYF	TGTGCCAGCAGCACAACCGGGACTAGCGGCACGTCTACGCAGTATTTT
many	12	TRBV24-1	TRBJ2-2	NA	CATSEFAGELFF	TGTGCCACCAGTGAGTTCGCCGGGGAGCTGTTTTTT
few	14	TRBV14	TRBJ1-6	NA	CASSQVRDNSPLHF	TGTGCCAGCAGCCAAGTTAGGGATAATTCACCCCTCCACTTT
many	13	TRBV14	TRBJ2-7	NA	CASSHGASYEQYF	TGTGCCAGCAGCCATGGGGCCTCCTACGAGCAGTACTTC
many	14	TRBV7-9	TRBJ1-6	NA	CASARSSYNSPLHF	TGTGCCAGCGCGAGGAGCTCCTATAATTCACCCCTCCACTTT
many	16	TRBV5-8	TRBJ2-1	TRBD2	CASSRPTSGGANEQFF	TGTGCCAGCAGCCGACCGACTAGCGGGGGGGCCAATGAGCAGTTCTTC
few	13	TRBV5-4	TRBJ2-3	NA	CASSLPRTDTQYF	TGTGCCAGCAGCTTACCTCGCACAGATACGCAGTATTTT
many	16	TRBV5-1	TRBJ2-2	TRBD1	CASSFWGQQNTGELFF	TGCGCCAGCAGCTTTTGGGGACAGCAGAACACCGGGGAGCTGTTTTTT
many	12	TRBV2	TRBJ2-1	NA	CASKAPGDEQFF	TGTGCCAGCAAAGCCCCCGGCGATGAGCAGTTCTTC
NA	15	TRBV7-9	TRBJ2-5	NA	CASSLAGSGWETQYF	TGTGCCAGCAGCTTAGCGGGGAGCGGATGGGAGACCCAGTACTTC
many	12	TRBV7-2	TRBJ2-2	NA	CASSLFVGELFF	TGTGCCAGCAGCTTGTTTGTCGGGGAGCTGTTTTTT
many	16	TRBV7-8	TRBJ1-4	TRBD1	CASSFANRGLHEKLFF	TGTGCCAGCAGCTTCGCTAACAGGGGGCTGCATGAAAAACTGTTTTTT
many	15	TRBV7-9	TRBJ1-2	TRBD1	CASSPSRQGPGGYTF	TGTGCCAGCAGCCCCTCTCGACAGGGTCCGGGTGGCTACACCTTC
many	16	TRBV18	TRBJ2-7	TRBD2	CASSPLAGVSSYEQYF	TGTGCCAGCTCACCGTTGGCGGGGGTATCCTCCTACGAGCAGTACTTC
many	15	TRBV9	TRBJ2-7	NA	CASSATDNAGYEQYF	TGTGCCAGCAGCGCGACCGACAACGCGGGGTACGAGCAGTACTTC
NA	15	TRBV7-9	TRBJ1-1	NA	CASSLLSGSNTEAFF	TGTGCCAGCAGCTTACTGTCAGGGTCAAACACTGAAGCTTTCTTT
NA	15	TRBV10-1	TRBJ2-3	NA	CASSETDANTDTQYF	TGCGCCAGCAGTGAGACGGACGCTAACACAGATACGCAGTATTTT
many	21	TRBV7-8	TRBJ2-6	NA	CASSLGSTRGTAHSGANVLTF	TGTGCCAGCAGCTTAGGGTCGACCCGCGGGACAGCCCACTCTGGGGCCAACGTCCTGACTTTC
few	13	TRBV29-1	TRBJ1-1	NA	CSVHTEVNTEAFF	TGCAGCGTTCATACTGAAGTGAACACTGAAGCTTTCTTT
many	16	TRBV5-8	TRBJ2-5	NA	CASSSYRAHVQETQYF	TGTGCCAGCAGTTCCTACCGCGCACACGTACAAGAGACCCAGTACTTC
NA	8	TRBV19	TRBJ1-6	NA	CASSTDTF	TGTGCCAGTAGTACAGACACCTTT
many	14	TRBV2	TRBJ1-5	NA	CASSKDGNNQPQHF	TGTGCCAGCAGCAAAGACGGAAACAATCAGCCCCAGCATTTT
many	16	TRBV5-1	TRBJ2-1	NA	CASSLQPPDTNNEQFF	TGCGCCAGCAGCCTTCAACCGCCGGACACTAACAATGAGCAGTTCTTC
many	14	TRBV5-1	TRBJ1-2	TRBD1	CASSWETDRGGYTF	TGCGCCAGCAGCTGGGAGACAGACAGGGGGGGCTACACCTTC
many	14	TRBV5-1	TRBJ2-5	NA	CASSLDSGWETQYF	TGCGCCAGCAGCTTGGATTCAGGGTGGGAGACCCAGTACTTC
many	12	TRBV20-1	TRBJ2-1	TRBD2	CSASGGAIEQFF	TGCAGTGCTAGCGGGGGGGCCATTGAGCAGTTCTTC
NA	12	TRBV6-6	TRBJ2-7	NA	CASRWRTSEQYF	TGTGCCAGCAGATGGAGGACCAGCGAGCAGTACTTC
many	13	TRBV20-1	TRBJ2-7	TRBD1	CSALDRGAYEQYF	TGCAGTGCTCTGGACAGGGGGGCCTACGAGCAGTACTTC
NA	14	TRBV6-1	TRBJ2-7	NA	CASSELIGAYEQYF	TGTGCCAGCAGTGAACTTATAGGGGCCTACGAGCAGTACTTT
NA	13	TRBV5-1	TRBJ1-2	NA	CASSQQGGYGYTF	TGCGCCAGCAGCCAACAGGGAGGGTATGGCTACACCTTC
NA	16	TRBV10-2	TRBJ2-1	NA	CASSVRGDTSYNEQFF	TGCGCCAGCAGTGTACGAGGGGACACCTCCTACAATGAGCAGTTTTTC
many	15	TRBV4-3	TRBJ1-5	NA	CASSPLSGPNQPQHF	TGCGCCAGCAGCCCCCTCTCGGGGCCCAATCAGCCCCAGCATTTT
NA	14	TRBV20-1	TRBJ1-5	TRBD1	CSASSPGGNQPQHF	TGCAGTGCTAGCAGCCCAGGGGGAAATCAGCCCCAGCATTTT
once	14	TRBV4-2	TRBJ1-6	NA	CASSQERYNSPLHF	TGTGCCAGCAGCCAAGAACGGTATAATTCACCCCTCCACTTT
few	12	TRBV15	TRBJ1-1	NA	CATSRTWTEAFF	TGTGCCACCAGCAGAACCTGGACTGAAGCTTTCTTT
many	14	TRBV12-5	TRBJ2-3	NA	CASDKGISTDTQYF	TGTGCTAGTGATAAGGGGATTAGCACAGATACGCAGTATTTT
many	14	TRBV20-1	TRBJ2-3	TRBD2	CSARIAGSTDTQYF	TGCAGTGCTAGGATAGCGGGGAGCACAGATACGCAGTATTTT
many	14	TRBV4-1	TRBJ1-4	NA	CASSQGTRNEKLFF	TGCGCCAGCAGCCAGGGCACCCGTAATGAAAAACTGTTTTTT
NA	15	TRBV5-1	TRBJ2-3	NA	CASSLRGASADTQYF	TGCGCCAGCAGCTTGCGGGGGGCCAGTGCAGATACGCAGTATTTT
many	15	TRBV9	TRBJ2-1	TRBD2	CASSGSGASYNEQFF	TGTGCCAGCAGCGGTAGCGGGGCCTCCTACAATGAGCAGTTCTTC
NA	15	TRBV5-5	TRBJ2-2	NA	CASRRDRGNTGELFF	TGTGCCAGCAGACGTGACCGGGGGAACACCGGGGAGCTGTTTTTT
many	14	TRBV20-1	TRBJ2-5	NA	CSARDLDEQETQYF	TGCAGTGCTAGAGATTTGGACGAGCAAGAGACCCAGTACTTC
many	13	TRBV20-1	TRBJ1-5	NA	CSAKSYSNQPQHF	TGCAGTGCAAAGTCATATAGCAATCAGCCCCAGCATTTT
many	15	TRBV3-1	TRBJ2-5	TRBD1	CASSHTVAGGETQYF	TGTGCCAGCAGCCACACCGTCGCAGGGGGAGAGACCCAGTACTTC
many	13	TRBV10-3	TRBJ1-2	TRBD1	CAIKGGGPYGYTF	TGTGCCATCAAAGGGGGCGGCCCCTATGGCTACACCTTC
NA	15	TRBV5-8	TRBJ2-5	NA	CASSLSTAAQETQYF	TGTGCCAGCAGCTTGAGTACGGCGGCCCAAGAGACCCAGTACTTC
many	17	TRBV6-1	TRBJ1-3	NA	CASRAKGLMNSGNTIYF	TGTGCCAGCAGAGCTAAGGGACTCATGAACTCTGGAAACACCATATATTTT
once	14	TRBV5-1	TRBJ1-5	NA	CASRFDGANQPQHF	TGCGCCAGCAGGTTTGACGGGGCAAATCAGCCCCAGCATTTT
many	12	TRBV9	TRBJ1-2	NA	CASSASWDGYTF	TGTGCCAGCAGCGCATCATGGGATGGCTACACCTTC
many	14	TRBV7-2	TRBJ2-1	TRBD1	CASLAGQGYNEQFF	TGTGCCAGCCTGGCGGGACAGGGGTACAATGAGCAGTTCTTC
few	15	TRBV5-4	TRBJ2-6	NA	CASSSSLAGANVLTF	TGTGCCAGCAGTTCCAGTCTGGCCGGGGCCAACGTCCTGACTTTC
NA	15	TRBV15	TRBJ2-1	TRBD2	CATSRDPGTNNEQFF	TGTGCCACCAGCAGAGATCCAGGGACTAACAATGAGCAGTTCTTC
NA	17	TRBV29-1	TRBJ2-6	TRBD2	CSVQSGGGGAGANVLTF	TGCAGCGTACAATCCGGTGGTGGGGGGGCTGGGGCCAACGTCCTGACTTTC